The 11 T cell receptor beta chains below come from one sample, sequenced in a study of OX40 agonist ivuxolimab in advanced cancers. Method: immunoSEQ multiplex PCR; TCRdb's copy keeps in-frame clones and lacks some. The top ten clones hold approximately 12% of a sample with 35,000 to 55,000 clones, roughly 88% of them seen once. Here the sequenced sample was CD4+ or CD8+ T cells sorted from blood, taken in a trial of the OX40 agonist ivuxolimab. The receptors come from an adult with an advanced solid tumor such as melanoma, head and neck, liver or kidney cancer.

This clone was seen once. J is TRBJ2-5 and V is TRBV5-5; D not certain. This CDR3 has 13 residues. V shed 0 bases and J shed 3 bases, with 6 bases lying between them. Germline V CDR1 and CDR2: SGHKS, YYEKEE (reference sequence). CDR3 residues: CASSLANKETQYF. The CDR3 region has the DNA TGTGCCAGCAGCTTGGCAAATAAAGAGACCCAGTACTTC.

The chain uses TRBV6-5 and TRBJ2-7; D unresolved. This CDR3 has 14 residues. Germline V CDR1 and CDR2: MNHEY, SVGAGI. V was trimmed by 2 bases and J by 4 bases, leaving 12 bases between them. CDR3 DNA: TGTGCCAGCAGTTACATAGACGGAGATTACGAGCAGTACTTC. It specifies CASSYIDGDYEQYF.

This chain links TRBV5-1 with TRBJ1-1; 8 positions agree with TRBD1. CDR1 is SGHRS, CDR2 YFSETQ, per germline. Unmatched junction bases numbered 6, after V lost 1 base and J lost 4 bases. CDR3 length equals 15 residues. The CDR3 spells CASSLRTGSGTEAFF. The CDR3 DNA sequence: TGCGCCAGCAGCTTGAGGACAGGGTCGGGCACTGAAGCTTTCTTT.

The V call is TRBV27, the J call TRBJ2-1; 7 bases agree with TRBD1. CDR1 and CDR2 from the germline V gene are MNHEY and SMNVEV (reference sequence). After removal of 2 bases from V and 6 bases from J, the junction contained 10 bases not matched to a gene. There are 16 residues in the CDR3. CDR3 coding DNA: TGTGCCAGCAGTTTAAAAGCGACAGGGTACAGCAATGAGCAGTTCTTC. It specifies CASSLKATGYSNEQFF.

This chain links TRBV7-9 with TRBJ1-2; D ambiguous. CDR1 and CDR2 (germline): SEHNR, FQNEAQ (reference sequence). The CDR3 extends over 12 amino acids. The V gene lost 2 bases and the J gene lost 5 bases, with 6 bases spanning the gap. CDR3 DNA: TGTGCCAGCAGCTTAACCACTTATGGCTACACCTTC. Translated, it gives CASSLTTYGYTF.

The V gene is TRBV19, the J gene TRBJ2-7; perhaps TRBD2 as D (6 bases). V was clipped by 5 bases and J by 1 base, with 15 bases between them. This CDR3 comprises 15 residues. Germline-derived CDR1 and CDR2 are LNHDA and SQIVND (reference sequence). The CDR3 bases are TGTGCCAGTAGTCCCCGGGGGTGGGAGTCCTACGAGCAGTACTTC. This codes for CASSPRGWESYEQYF.

The chain carries TRBV14 and TRBJ2-3; D tentatively reads TRBD1 or TRBD2 (5 bases each). The CDR3 runs 13 residues. Germline lookup yields CDR1 SGHDN and CDR2 FVKESK. The V end was cut by 1 base, the J end by 6 bases, with 8 bases between. The CDR3 loop reads CASSQVWGDTQYF. For the CDR3, the DNA is TGTGCCAGCAGCCAAGTATGGGGGGATACGCAGTATTTT.

The chain employs TRBV29-1 and TRBJ1-2, with D possibly TRBD1 on 6 matching bases. This CDR3 region has 15 residues. CDR1 is SQVTM and CDR2 is ANQGSEA in the germline V gene. Deletions cut 7 bases from V and 0 bases from J, with 18 bases between. Here the CDR3 reads CSGLFLDSPNYGYTF. The CDR3 bases are TGCAGCGGCTTATTTCTGGACAGTCCTAACTATGGCTACACCTTC.

The chain joins TRBV28 to TRBJ1-5; 7 positions agree with TRBD1. This CDR3 has 17 amino acids. Germline assignment: CDR1 MDHEN and CDR2 SYDVKM. The junction had 14 bases not matched to a gene; V was cut back by 3 bases and J by 6 bases. As DNA, the CDR3 is TGTGCCAGCAGTTTGGGGGCCGGGACAGCCGGGGGTCAGCCCCAGCATTTT. The encoded protein is CASSLGAGTAGGQPQHF.

In this sample, this clone is medium-sized. The CDR3 loop reads CASSPRDSTDTQYF. CDR3 in DNA: TGTGCCAGCAGCCCCCGGGATTCCACAGATACGCAGTATTTT. The chain recombines TRBV9 with TRBJ2-3, with D perhaps matching TRBD2 (5 bases). The V gene lost 4 bases and the J gene lost 2 bases, with 11 bases spanning the gap. From germline, CDR1 is SGDLS and CDR2 YYNGEE. This CDR3 spans 14 amino acids. Filled out from reference TRBV9 and TRBJ2-3, the complete variable domain reads DSGVTQTPKHLITATGQRVTLRCSPRSGDLSVYWYQQSLDQGLQFLIQYYNGEERAKGNILERFSAQQFPDLHSELNLSSLELGDSALYFCASSPRDSTDTQYFGPGTRLTVL.

V gene TRBV4-2 combines with J gene TRBJ1-1; D not certain. Germline loops: CDR1 LGHNA, CDR2 YNFKEQ. This CDR3 region has 14 residues. V lost 5 bases, J lost 1 base, and 11 bases lay in between. The CDR3 spells CASSLVGPNTEAFF. For the CDR3, the DNA is TGTGCCAGCAGCTTGGTAGGGCCGAACACTGAAGCTTTCTTT.